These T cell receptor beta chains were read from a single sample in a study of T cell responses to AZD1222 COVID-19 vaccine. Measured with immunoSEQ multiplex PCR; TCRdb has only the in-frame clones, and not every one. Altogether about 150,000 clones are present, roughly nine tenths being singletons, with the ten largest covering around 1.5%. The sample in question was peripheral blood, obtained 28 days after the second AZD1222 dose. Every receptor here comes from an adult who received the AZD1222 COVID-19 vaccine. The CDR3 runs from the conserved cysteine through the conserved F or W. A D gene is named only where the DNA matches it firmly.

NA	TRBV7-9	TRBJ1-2	CASNLILANGYTF	TGTGCCAGCAACTTGATCTTGGCGAATGGCTACACCTTC
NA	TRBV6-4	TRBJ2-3	CASSEGLSTDTQYF	TGTGCCAGCAGTGAAGGGCTTTCCACAGATACGCAGTATTTT
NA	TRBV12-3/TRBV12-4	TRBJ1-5	CASSINNQPQHF	TGTGCCAGCAGTATAAACAATCAGCCCCAGCATTTT
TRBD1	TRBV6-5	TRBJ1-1	CASSRTGGMNTEAFF	TGTGCCAGCAGCAGAACAGGGGGCATGAACACTGAAGCTTTCTTT
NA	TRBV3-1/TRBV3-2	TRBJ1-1	CASSQSRSSEAFF	TGTGCCAGCAGTCAGTCTCGGAGTTCTGAAGCTTTCTTT
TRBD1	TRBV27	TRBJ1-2	CASSLYQDRGSFYGYTF	TGTGCCAGCAGTTTATACCAGGACAGGGGGTCCTTCTATGGCTACACCTTC
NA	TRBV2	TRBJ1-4	CASGGEKLFF	TGTGCCAGCGGGGGGGAAAAACTGTTTTTT
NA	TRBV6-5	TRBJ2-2	CASKKQPGELFF	TGTGCCAGCAAAAAACAACCCGGGGAGCTGTTTTTT
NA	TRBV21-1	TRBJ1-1	CASSPRTTEAFF	TGTGCCAGCAGCCCCAGAACCACTGAAGCTTTCTTT
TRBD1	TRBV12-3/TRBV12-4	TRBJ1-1	CASSWTGEAFF	TGTGCCAGCAGTTGGACAGGGGAAGCTTTCTTT
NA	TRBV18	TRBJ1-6	CASSPVPADSALHF	TGTGCCAGCTCACCTGTCCCCGCGGATTCGGCCCTCCACTTT
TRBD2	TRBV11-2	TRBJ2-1	CASSFDGLAGRYNEQFF	TGTGCCAGCAGCTTTGACGGACTAGCGGGACGGTACAATGAGCAGTTCTTC
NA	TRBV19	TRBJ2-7	CASSIVRFYEQYF	TGTGCCAGTAGTATTGTTCGGTTCTACGAGCAGTACTTC
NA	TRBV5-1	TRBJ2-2	CASSFGGELFF	TGCGCCAGCAGCTTCGGCGGGGAGCTGTTTTTT